These 9 T cell receptor beta chains were all obtained from the same sample, sequenced in a study of T cell responses to AZD1222 COVID-19 vaccine. This table comes from immunoSEQ multiplex PCR, and its TCRdb copy is limited to in-frame clones, with some not included. The sample shows about 120,000 clones, about 89% of them seen only once. The sequencing used peripheral blood, collected on day 0 of MenACWY control vaccination. The receptors shown here come from an adult in good health.

This chain connects TRBV7-2 to TRBJ2-3; D gene uncertain. Trimming removed 1 base from V and 4 bases from J, with 18 bases in between. This CDR3 is 17 amino acids long. Looked up from germline, CDR1 is SGHTA and CDR2 is FQGNSA. The CDR3 protein is CASSLVVLGRQPDTQYF. CDR3 DNA sequence: TGTGCCAGCAGCTTAGTCGTATTGGGCAGACAACCAGATACGCAGTATTTT. The full variable domain, with the rest looked up from reference TRBV7-2 and TRBJ2-3, is GAGVSQSPSNKVTEKGKDVELRCDPISGHTALYWYRQSLGQGLEFLIYFQGNSAPDKSGLPSDRFSAERTGGSVSTLTIQRTQQEDSAVYLCASSLVVLGRQPDTQYFGPGTRLTVL.

The J gene is TRBJ1-6, the V gene TRBV3-1 (or the pseudogene TRBV3-2); 9 bases agree with TRBD1. CDR3 length equals 16 residues. Trimming cost V 0 bases and J 10 bases; bases outside gene matches: 7. Germline assignment: CDR1 LGHDT and CDR2 YNNKEL (reference sequence). The CDR3 here is CASSQDGGTGSSPLHF. CDR3 nucleotides: TGTGCCAGCAGCCAAGATGGTGGGACAGGGTCATCACCCCTCCACTTT.

The V call is TRBV6-2 or TRBV6-3, the J call TRBJ1-1, with 9 bases aligning to TRBD1. J lost 10 bases, V lost 2 bases, and 2 bases had no gene match. CDR1 and CDR2 from the germline V gene are MNHEY and SVGEGT. This CDR3 is 12 amino acids long. The CDR3 nucleotides are TGTGCCAGCAGTTACCCGGACAGGGGAGCTTTCTTT. Its protein product is CASSYPDRGAFF.

V usage is TRBV18 and J usage is TRBJ1-2; the match to TRBD1 covers 8 bases. V dropped 3 bases and J dropped 2; count of bases not matched to a gene: 5. The CDR3 runs 15 residues. Germline V CDR1 and CDR2: KGHSH, LQKENI. The CDR3 loop reads CASSPGQGLNYGYTF. The CDR3, as DNA: TGTGCCAGCTCACCTGGACAGGGACTCAACTATGGCTACACCTTC.

V gene TRBV11-3 combines with J gene TRBJ1-6; possibly TRBD1 for D (6 bases). Trimming pared 5 bases from V and 6 bases from J, leaving 17 bases between. Germline lookup yields CDR1 SGHNT and CDR2 YENEEA. There are 16 residues in the CDR3. The CDR3 DNA is TGTGCCAGCAGCCCGCGATGGGGGGCGGGTAATTCACCCCTCCACTTT. Protein: CASSPRWGAGNSPLHF.

This clone was detected only once. The V and J genes are TRBV28 and TRBJ2-5, with 9 bases identical to TRBD1. V was clipped by 4 bases and J by 4 bases; unmatched bases: 4. The germline CDR1 and CDR2 sequences are MDHEN and SYDVKM. This CDR3 has 14 amino acids. The DNA of the CDR3 is TGTGCCAGCAGTTCAGGACAGGGGCGAGAGACCCAGTACTTC. Amino acid sequence: CASSSGQGRETQYF. Full variable domain (outside the CDR3, taken from reference TRBV28 and TRBJ2-5): DVKVTQSSRYLVKRTGEKVFLECVQDMDHENMFWYRQDPGLGLRLIYFSYDVKMKEKGDIPEGYSVSREKKERFSLILESASTNQTSMYLCASSSGQGRETQYFGPGTRLLVL.

This clone was found once. This rearrangement joins TRBV7-6 to TRBJ2-7, with TRBD1 matching over 9 bases. Germline lookup yields CDR1 SGHVS and CDR2 FNYEAQ. The J segment lost 3 bases and the V segment lost 4 bases, leaving 4 bases of the junction unmatched. The length of the CDR3 is 14 residues. The CDR3 region is CASSSTGQGYEQYF. The CDR3 coding sequence is TGTGCCAGCAGCTCGACGGGACAGGGCTACGAGCAGTACTTC.

The J gene is TRBJ2-7, the V gene TRBV4-2; a possible D gene is TRBD1 (5 bases). Germline values: CDR1 LGHNA, CDR2 YNFKEQ. V was shortened by 0 bases and J by 0 bases, with 12 bases between the two germline ends. The CDR3 has 16 residues. As DNA, the CDR3 is TGTGCCAGCAGCCAAGATCTACAGGACCTCTCCTACGAGCAGTACTTC. Its protein product is CASSQDLQDLSYEQYF.

V and J are TRBV13 and TRBJ1-1; D remains unclear. With 5 bases removed from V and 4 bases from J, the gap between germline ends came to 8 bases. The germline V gene has CDR1 PRHDT and CDR2 FYEKMQ (reference sequence). This CDR3 comprises 12 residues. CDR3 DNA: TGTGCCAGCAGCCCCCGGCTCACTGAAGCTTTCTTT. Its protein is CASSPRLTEAFF. The whole variable domain, remainder taken from reference TRBV13 and TRBJ1-1, is AAGVIQSPRHLIKEKRETATLKCYPIPRHDTVYWYQQGPGQDPQFLISFYEKMQSDKGSIPDRFSAQQFSDYHSELNMSSLELGDSALYFCASSPRLTEAFFGQGTRLTVV.